One sample yielded the 6 T cell receptor beta chains listed below, sequenced in a study of cytomegalovirus exposure and HLA in healthy donors. Method: immunoSEQ multiplex PCR; TCRdb's copy keeps in-frame clones and lacks some. The sample has 100,000 to 150,000 clones, about 93% seen once; the top ten hold less than 1.5%. The source material was PBMCs. The receptors shown here come from a young woman in good health and CMV-seronegative.

The genes are TRBV7-8 and TRBJ2-5; D may be TRBD2 (6 bases). Germline V lookup: CDR1 SGHVS, CDR2 FQNEAQ. The CDR3 spans 16 residues. With 5 bases removed from V and 5 bases from J, the gap between germline ends came to 21 bases. CDR3 DNA: TGTGCCAGCAGCCCCCGTAGGAGCGGGTTTCGGGAGACCCAGTACTTC. It yields the protein CASSPRRSGFRETQYF.

The genes are TRBV7-9 and TRBJ2-7; D might be TRBD2 (6 bases). The CDR3 is 14 amino acids. Germline V gene sequence: CDR1 SEHNR, CDR2 FQNEAQ (reference sequence). V lost 1 base to trimming and J lost 2 bases, with 9 bases between them. CDR3 DNA: TGTGCCAGCAGCTTAGGCGGGGAAACCTACGAGCAGTACTTC. Translation: CASSLGGETYEQYF.

The rearrangement joins TRBV4-1 to TRBJ1-5; TRBD1 agrees at 7 bases. The CDR3 spans 16 residues. Germline CDR1 is MGHRA and CDR2 is YSYEKL. V dropped 2 bases and J dropped 4; count of bases not matched to a gene: 8. The CDR3 loop reads CASSQFLDRRNQPQHF. CDR3 in DNA: TGCGCCAGCAGCCAATTCCTGGACAGGAGAAATCAGCCCCAGCATTTT.

The J gene is TRBJ1-2, the V gene TRBV7-9; the match to TRBD1 covers 8 bases. Germline CDR1 SEHNR, CDR2 FQNEAQ (reference sequence). Trimming removed 1 base from V and 4 bases from J; junction bases left unmatched: 11. The CDR3 has 17 amino acids. The CDR3 DNA reads as TGTGCCAGCAGCTTAGATGGCAGGGGGCAACCAGGCTATGGCTACACCTTC. It translates to CASSLDGRGQPGYGYTF. The entire variable domain, with the rest obtained from reference TRBV7-9 and TRBJ1-2, is as follows: DTGVSQNPRHKITKRGQNVTFRCDPISEHNRLYWYRQTLGQGPEFLTYFQNEAQLEKSRLLSDRFSAERPKGSFSTLEIQRTEQGDSAMYLCASSLDGRGQPGYGYTFGSGTRLTVV.

V and J are TRBV11-3 and TRBJ2-2, with 7 positions matching TRBD1. Unmatched junction bases numbered 7, after V lost 5 bases and J lost 1 base. The CDR3 sequence is 16 residues long. Germline V gene lookup returns CDR1 SGHNT and CDR2 YENEEA. The CDR3 loop is CASSGGRDRNTGELFF. In DNA, the CDR3 is TGTGCCAGCAGCGGAGGTCGGGACAGGAACACCGGGGAGCTGTTTTTT.

V usage is TRBV5-1 and J usage is TRBJ1-2; no definite D call. The germline V gene has CDR1 SGHRS and CDR2 YFSETQ. This CDR3 contains 12 residues. The V gene lost 2 bases and the J gene lost 8 bases, with 10 bases spanning the gap. CDR3 sequence reads: CASSFEGHGYTF. As DNA, the CDR3 is TGCGCCAGCAGCTTTGAGGGCCACGGCTACACCTTC. The full variable domain, rest sourced from reference TRBV5-1 and TRBJ1-2, is KAGVTQTPRYLIKTRGQQVTLSCSPISGHRSVSWYQQTPGQGLQFLFEYFSETQRNKGNFPGRFSGRQFSNSRSEMNVSTLELGDSALYLCASSFEGHGYTFGSGTRLTVV.